The 27 T cell receptor beta chains below were found in one sample sequenced in a study of cytomegalovirus exposure and HLA in healthy donors. The PCR had 60 Vbeta and 13 Jbeta primers. TCRdb's table, derived via immunoSEQ multiplex PCR, lists solely in-frame clones and lacks some. The profile shows fewer than 110,000 clones, around 77% of them singletons. Specimen: PBMCs. These receptors all come from a male donor in good health and CMV-seronegative.

V is TRBV10-1 and J is TRBJ2-5; 11 bases agree with TRBD2. V was pared by 3 bases and J by 5 bases, with 5 bases of the junction left unmatched. Germline values: CDR1 WNHNN, CDR2 SYGVQD (reference sequence). The CDR3 consists of 15 residues. This chain's CDR3 is CASSDRTSGLETQYF. CDR3 nucleotides: TGCGCCAGCAGTGACAGGACTAGCGGGTTGGAGACCCAGTACTTC.

This rearrangement joins TRBV10-1 to TRBJ2-3; 7 nucleotides agree with TRBD2. V lost 8 bases and J lost 8; bases outside the gene matches: 4. The CDR3 loop spans 11 amino acids. The germline V gene has CDR1 WNHNN and CDR2 SYGVQD (reference sequence). CDR3 sequence: CASRGVGTQYF. In nucleotides, the CDR3 is TGCGCCAGCCGGGGGGTTGGTACGCAGTATTTT.

In this sample, this clone turned up once. This sequence joins TRBV7-9 and TRBJ2-7, with TRBD2 identical over 10 bases. The CDR3 loop spans 15 amino acids. The J segment lost 1 base and the V segment lost 5 bases, leaving 5 bases of the junction unmatched. Germline V CDR1 and CDR2: SEHNR, FQNEAQ (reference sequence). Written as DNA, the CDR3 is TGTGCCAGCAGCCCGACTAGCGGGCCTTCCTACGAGCAGTACTTC. This sequence encodes CASSPTSGPSYEQYF.

The genes are TRBV29-1 and TRBJ1-2; TRBD1 might be the D (6 bases). There are 12 residues in the CDR3. The V gene lost 3 bases and the J gene lost 8 bases, with 13 bases spanning the gap. Germline V CDR1 and CDR2: SQVTM, ANQGSEA. The CDR3 nucleotides read TGCAGCGTTGACAGGGGTGGGAGAGGCTACACCTTC. Its translation is CSVDRGGRGYTF.

CDR3 bases: TGTGCCAGTCGACTAGCGGCGAACACCGGGGAGCTGTTTTTT. The encoded protein is CASRLAANTGELFF. The rearrangement joins TRBV2 to TRBJ2-2; 9 positions agree with TRBD2. The CDR3 is 14 residues long. The V gene's germline CDR1 is SNHLY and CDR2 FYNNEI. V shed 9 bases and J 0 bases; nucleotides not matched to a gene: 2.

The rearrangement joins TRBV10-1 to TRBJ2-2, with 7 positions matching TRBD2. The germline CDR1 and CDR2 sequences are WNHNN and SYGVQD (reference sequence). This CDR3 spans 15 amino acids. V was clipped by 3 bases and J by 4 bases; unmatched bases: 5. The CDR3 region is CASSDAGARTGELFF. The CDR3 nucleotides read TGCGCCAGCAGTGATGCGGGAGCCCGCACCGGGGAGCTGTTTTTT.

This clone was picked up a small number of times. The J gene is TRBJ2-5, the V gene TRBV19; no firm D call. Deletions cut 3 bases from V and 1 base from J, with 9 bases between. The CDR3 has 14 amino acids. CDR1 and CDR2 (germline): LNHDA, SQIVND (reference sequence). CDR3 coding DNA: TGTGCCAGTAGTATTAGTAATCGCCAAGAGACCCAGTACTTC. Translation gives CASSISNRQETQYF. The whole variable domain, filled in from reference TRBV19 and TRBJ2-5, reads DGGITQSPKYLFRKEGQNVTLSCEQNLNHDAMYWYRQDPGQGLRLIYYSQIVNDFQKGDIAEGYSVSREKKESFPLTVTSAQKNPTAFYLCASSISNRQETQYFGPGTRLLVL.

This clone has only one observation. The rearrangement uses TRBV27 and TRBJ2-7; 8 nucleotides align to TRBD2. V gave up 3 bases and J gave up 8 bases; unmatched junction bases: 9. CDR3 size: 14 residues. Germline CDR1 reads MNHEY; CDR2 reads SMNVEV (reference sequence). The CDR3 protein is CASSFGSGAQQQYF. In DNA, the CDR3 is TGTGCCAGCAGTTTTGGTAGCGGGGCCCAGCAGCAGTACTTC.

This clone has just a few counts. The chain is built from TRBV4-1 and TRBJ1-5, with a weak D call TRBD1 (6 bases). Deletions cut 1 base from V and 4 bases from J, with 11 bases between. Germline V CDR1 and CDR2: MGHRA, YSYEKL. The CDR3 is 15 amino acids. Here the CDR3 DNA reads TGCGCCAGCAGCCAAGTCCACAGGGAAAATCAGCCCCAGCATTTT. Translating it yields CASSQVHRENQPQHF.

The gene calls are TRBV6-6 and TRBJ2-7; D is possibly TRBD1 (5 bases). Germline loops: CDR1 MNHNY, CDR2 SVGAGI (reference sequence). The CDR3 loop spans 12 amino acids. Between the trimmed V and J ends, which lost 6 bases and 4 bases, there was a span of 10 bases. The CDR3 DNA reads TGTGCCAGCAGCAGGGAATTGTACGAGCAGTACTTC. Translation: CASSRELYEQYF.

Points on this clone: One end of the junction varies from germline; a read error may be responsible. The gene calls are TRBV7-9 and TRBJ2-5, with 7 bases aligning to TRBD1. This CDR3 is built from 16 residues. CDR1 is SEHNR, CDR2 FQNEAQ, per germline (reference sequence). For the CDR3, the DNA is TGTCCCAGCAGCAGCCGCAAGGGACAGCGTCAAGAGACCCAGTACTTC. Protein sequence: CPSSSRKGQRQETQYF.

This clone was seen once. The chain has TRBV5-1 and TRBJ2-3; TRBD1 is a possible D gene (6 bases). Germline-derived CDR1 and CDR2 are SGHRS and YFSETQ. V was clipped by 6 bases and J by 0 bases, with 14 bases between them. There are 15 residues in the CDR3. DNA of the CDR3: TGCGCCAGCACCCCTCCAGGGGTTAGCACAGATACGCAGTATTTT. It is translated as CASTPPGVSTDTQYF.

The chain joins TRBV19 to TRBJ2-7; a weak D match, TRBD1 (6 bases). The germline V gene has CDR1 LNHDA and CDR2 SQIVND (reference sequence). CDR3 length equals 14 residues. Between the trimmed V and J ends, which lost 11 bases and 7 bases, there was a span of 24 bases. Here the CDR3 DNA reads TGTGCCGTCCAAGAAAAACAGGGCCGTGGGGAGCAGTACTTC. Its protein product is CAVQEKQGRGEQYF. The whole variable domain, filled in from reference TRBV19 and TRBJ2-7, reads DGGITQSPKYLFRKEGQNVTLSCEQNLNHDAMYWYRQDPGQGLRLIYYSQIVNDFQKGDIAEGYSVSREKKESFPLTVTSAQKNPTAFYLCAVQEKQGRGEQYFGPGTRLTVT.

V gene TRBV6-5 combines with J gene TRBJ2-5; the match to TRBD2 covers 7 bases. The DNA matches TRBJ2-7 better at its end, which makes the J call doubtful. The CDR3 is 13 residues long. Germline CDR1 reads MNHEY; CDR2 reads SVGAGI. CDR3 loop: CASSRRGDYEQYF. Written as DNA, the CDR3 is TGTGCCAGCAGTCGACGGGGGGACTACGAGCAGTACTTC.

This rearrangement joins TRBV7-2 to TRBJ2-3; 11 nucleotides align to TRBD2. The CDR3 extends over 16 amino acids. Trimming cost V 5 bases and J 5 bases; bases outside gene matches: 9. Germline CDR1 SGHTA, CDR2 FQGNSA. The CDR3 DNA reads as TGTGCCAGCAGCCTCGGTAGCGGGAGGGCTCGAGATACGCAGTATTTT. Its protein is CASSLGSGRARDTQYF.

The chain has TRBV30 and TRBJ2-2, with TRBD1 matching 8 bases. CDR1 is GTSNPN and CDR2 is SVGIG in the germline V gene (reference sequence). This CDR3 is built from 16 residues. After removal of 5 bases from V and 4 bases from J, the junction contained 12 bases not matched to a gene. The CDR3 loop is CAWVITGGGITGELFF. DNA of the CDR3: TGTGCCTGGGTTATCACAGGGGGAGGCATCACCGGGGAGCTGTTTTTT.

V gene TRBV9 combines with J gene TRBJ2-2; TRBD2 might be the D (6 bases). This CDR3 region has 14 residues. Trimming stripped 4 bases from V and 5 bases from J, with 12 bases between. CDR1 and CDR2 from the germline V gene are SGDLS and YYNGEE. CDR3 bases: TGTGCCAGCAGCCTGAGACGGGAGACCGGGGAGCTGTTTTTT. It specifies CASSLRRETGELFF.

J is TRBJ2-3 and V is TRBV13, with 7 bases identical to TRBD2. Trimming at V came to 2 bases and at J to 4 bases, leaving 6 bases not matched to a gene. The CDR3 consists of 15 residues. Germline loops: CDR1 PRHDT, CDR2 FYEKMQ (reference sequence). The CDR3, as DNA: TGTGCCAGCAGCTTACGACTAGCTTTGGCAGATACGCAGTATTTT. Its translation: CASSLRLALADTQYF.

This CDR3 reads CASSQEVTGRDTQYF. CDR3 DNA: TGTGCCAGCAGCCAAGAGGTAACGGGTCGGGATACGCAGTATTTT. J is TRBJ2-3 and V is TRBV4-2; the D is unclear. CDR3 size: 15 residues. Germline CDR1 and CDR2: LGHNA and YNFKEQ. The V end was cut by 0 bases, the J end by 6 bases, with 13 bases between.

V and J are TRBV6-1 and TRBJ2-3; TRBD2 matches at 11 bases. The CDR3 is 14 amino acids. V shed 6 bases and J 5 bases; nucleotides not matched to a gene: 4. The V gene's germline CDR1 is MNHNS and CDR2 SASEGT. In DNA form, the CDR3 reads TGTGCCAGCAGACTAGCGGGAGCAGGAGATACGCAGTATTTT. It translates to CASRLAGAGDTQYF.

The chain couples TRBV9 to TRBJ1-1; possibly TRBD1 for D (6 bases). The CDR3 sequence is 16 residues long. Germline assignment: CDR1 SGDLS and CDR2 YYNGEE. V lost 3 bases and J lost 1, with 16 bases in between. CDR3 loop: CASSAGGQGPNTEAFF. The DNA of the CDR3 is TGTGCCAGCAGCGCCGGGGGGCAGGGGCCGAACACTGAAGCTTTCTTT.

V gene TRBV9 combines with J gene TRBJ2-6, with 8 positions matching TRBD2. The CDR3 extends over 15 amino acids. Looked up from germline, CDR1 is SGDLS and CDR2 is YYNGEE. Trimming at V came to 4 bases and at J to 2 bases, leaving 2 bases not matched to a gene. This CDR3 is CASSLGGAGANVLTF. For the CDR3, the DNA is TGTGCCAGCAGCCTCGGGGGGGCTGGGGCCAACGTCCTGACTTTC. Full variable domain (outside the CDR3, taken from reference TRBV9 and TRBJ2-6): DSGVTQTPKHLITATGQRVTLRCSPRSGDLSVYWYQQSLDQGLQFLIQYYNGEERAKGNILERFSAQQFPDLHSELNLSSLELGDSALYFCASSLGGAGANVLTFGAGSRLTVL.

J is TRBJ2-1 and V is TRBV19; 10 nucleotides agree with TRBD1. Trimming at V came to 4 bases and at J to 6 bases, leaving 6 bases not matched to a gene. This CDR3 is built from 15 residues. CDR1 LNHDA and CDR2 SQIVND come from the germline V gene (reference sequence). CDR3 bases: TGTGCCAGTAGTAAAGACAGGGGGCTTTCCAATGAGCAGTTCTTC. It specifies CASSKDRGLSNEQFF.

This sequence joins TRBV13 and TRBJ2-1; 11 bases line up with TRBD2. The CDR3 is 15 amino acids. After removal of 2 bases from V and 7 bases from J, the junction contained 4 bases not matched to a gene. In germline, CDR1 is PRHDT, CDR2 FYEKMQ (reference sequence). In DNA, the CDR3 is TGTGCCAGCAGCTTAACTAGCGGGAGAGGTAATGAGCAGTTCTTC. Its translation is CASSLTSGRGNEQFF.

The chain joins TRBV5-4 to TRBJ2-1; 14 positions match TRBD2. V gave up 4 bases and J gave up 5 bases; unmatched junction bases: 5. This CDR3 comprises 16 residues. Germline loops: CDR1 SGHNT, CDR2 YYREEE (reference sequence). The CDR3 nucleotides are TGTGCCAGCAGCCCGCGGGGACTAGCGGGAGACAATGAGCAGTTCTTC. Amino acids: CASSPRGLAGDNEQFF.

This clone was picked up a small number of times. The gene calls are TRBV29-1 and TRBJ1-1; 8 bases align to TRBD1. The CDR3 is 16 amino acids. The V segment lost 2 bases and the J segment 1 base; nucleotides outside the gene matches: 9. The V gene's germline CDR1 is SQVTM and CDR2 ANQGSEA. The chain's CDR3 is CSVESFRGPGNTEAFF. In DNA form, the CDR3 reads TGCAGCGTTGAAAGCTTCAGGGGGCCGGGGAACACTGAAGCTTTCTTT. The full variable domain, with the rest looked up from reference TRBV29-1 and TRBJ1-1, is SAVISQKPSRDICQRGTSLTIQCQVDSQVTMMFWYRQQPGQSLTLIATANQGSEATYESGFVIDKFPISRPNLTFSTLTVSNMSPEDSSIYLCSVESFRGPGNTEAFFGQGTRLTVV.

The table lists this clone with a few counts. This chain links TRBV27 with TRBJ1-1; 8 positions match TRBD1. V lost 3 bases, J lost 5 bases, and 5 bases stayed unmatched. CDR3 length: 14 amino acids. The V gene's germline CDR1 is MNHEY and CDR2 SMNVEV (reference sequence). CDR3 residues: CASSFTGGRTEAFF. Here the CDR3 DNA reads TGTGCCAGCAGTTTTACAGGGGGGCGTACTGAAGCTTTCTTT.